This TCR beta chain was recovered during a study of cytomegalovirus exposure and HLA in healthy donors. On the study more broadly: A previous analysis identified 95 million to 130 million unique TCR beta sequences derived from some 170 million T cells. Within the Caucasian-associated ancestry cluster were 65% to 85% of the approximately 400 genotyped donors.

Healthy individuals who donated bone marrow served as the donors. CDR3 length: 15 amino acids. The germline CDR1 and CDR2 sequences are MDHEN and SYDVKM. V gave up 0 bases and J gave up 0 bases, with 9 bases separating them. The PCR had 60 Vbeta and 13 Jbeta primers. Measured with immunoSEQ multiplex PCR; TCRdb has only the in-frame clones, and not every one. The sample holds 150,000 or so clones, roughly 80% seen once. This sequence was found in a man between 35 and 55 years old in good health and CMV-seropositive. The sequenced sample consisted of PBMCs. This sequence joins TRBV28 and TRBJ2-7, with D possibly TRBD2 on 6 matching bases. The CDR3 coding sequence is TGTGCCAGCAGTTTATGGACGACTAGCTCCTACGAGCAGTACTTC. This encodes CASSLWTTSSYEQYF.